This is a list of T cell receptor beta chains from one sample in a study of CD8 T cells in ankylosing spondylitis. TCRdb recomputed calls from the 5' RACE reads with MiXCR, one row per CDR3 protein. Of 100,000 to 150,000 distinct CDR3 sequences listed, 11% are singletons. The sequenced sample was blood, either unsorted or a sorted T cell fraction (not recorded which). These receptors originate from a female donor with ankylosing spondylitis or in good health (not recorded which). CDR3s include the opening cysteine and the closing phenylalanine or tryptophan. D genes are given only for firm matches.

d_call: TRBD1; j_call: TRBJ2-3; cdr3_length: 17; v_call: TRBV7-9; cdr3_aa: CASSTRGAGGGTDTQYF
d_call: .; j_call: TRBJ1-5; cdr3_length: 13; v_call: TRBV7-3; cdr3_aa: CASSPDYNQPQHF
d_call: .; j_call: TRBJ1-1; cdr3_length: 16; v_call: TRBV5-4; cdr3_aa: CASSLAPRARNTEAFF
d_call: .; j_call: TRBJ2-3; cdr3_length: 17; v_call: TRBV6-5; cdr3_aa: CASSSSLRGTRTDTQYF
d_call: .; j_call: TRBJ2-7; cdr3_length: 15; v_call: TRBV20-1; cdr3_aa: CSASETTRGSYEQYF
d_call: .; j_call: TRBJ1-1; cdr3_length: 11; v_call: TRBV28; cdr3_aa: CASSAGTEAFF
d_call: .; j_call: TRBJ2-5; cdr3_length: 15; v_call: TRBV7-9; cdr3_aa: CASSFLSGQKETQYF
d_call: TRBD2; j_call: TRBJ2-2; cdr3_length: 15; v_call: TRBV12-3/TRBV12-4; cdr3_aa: CASSLGLVASGELFF
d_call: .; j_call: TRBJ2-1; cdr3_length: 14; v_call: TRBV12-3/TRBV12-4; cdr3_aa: CASSLGRVYNEQFF
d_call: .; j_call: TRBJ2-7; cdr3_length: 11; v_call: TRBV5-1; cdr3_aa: CASSLEYEQYF
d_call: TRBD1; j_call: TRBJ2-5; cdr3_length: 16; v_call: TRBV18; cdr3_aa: CASSPWTGSYQETQYF
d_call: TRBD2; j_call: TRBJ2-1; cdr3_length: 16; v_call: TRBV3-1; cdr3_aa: CASSPTSGRDYNEQFF
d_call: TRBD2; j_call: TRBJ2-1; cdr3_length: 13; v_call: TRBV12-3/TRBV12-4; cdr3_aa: CASSLRGRDEQFF
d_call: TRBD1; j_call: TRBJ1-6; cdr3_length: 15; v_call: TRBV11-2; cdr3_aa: CASSTQNAGGSPLHF
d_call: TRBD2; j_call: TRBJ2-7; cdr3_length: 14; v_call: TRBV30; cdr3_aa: CAWTRTSGSFEQYF
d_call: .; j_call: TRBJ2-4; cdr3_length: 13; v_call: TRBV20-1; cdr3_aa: CSALDIAKNIQYF
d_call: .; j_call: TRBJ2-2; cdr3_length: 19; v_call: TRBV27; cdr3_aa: CASSLSAFGAGPNTGELFF
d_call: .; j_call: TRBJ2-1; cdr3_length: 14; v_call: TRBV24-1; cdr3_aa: CATSDLRRGDEQFF
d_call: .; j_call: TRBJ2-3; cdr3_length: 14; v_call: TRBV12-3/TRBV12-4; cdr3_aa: CASSLEVQTDTQYF
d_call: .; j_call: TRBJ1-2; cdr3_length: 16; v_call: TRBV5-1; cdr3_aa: CASSFGTPSPNYGYTF
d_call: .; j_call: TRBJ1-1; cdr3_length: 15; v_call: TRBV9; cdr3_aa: CASNVADELITEAFF
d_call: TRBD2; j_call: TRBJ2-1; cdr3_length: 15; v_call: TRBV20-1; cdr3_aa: CSARFGGSSYNEQFF
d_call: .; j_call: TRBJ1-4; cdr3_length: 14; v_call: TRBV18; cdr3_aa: CASSPMAANEKLFF
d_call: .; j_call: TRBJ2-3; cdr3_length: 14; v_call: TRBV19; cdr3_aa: CASSPGHQTDTQYF
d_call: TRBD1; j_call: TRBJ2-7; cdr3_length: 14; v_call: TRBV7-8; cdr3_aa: CASSTGGLTYEQYF
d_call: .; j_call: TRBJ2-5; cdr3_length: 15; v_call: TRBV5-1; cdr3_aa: CASSLGATDKETQYF
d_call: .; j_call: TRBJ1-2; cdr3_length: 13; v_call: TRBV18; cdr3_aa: CASSPLQRGGYTF
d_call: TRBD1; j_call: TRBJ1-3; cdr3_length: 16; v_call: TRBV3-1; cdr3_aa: CASSQQTGLSGNTIYF
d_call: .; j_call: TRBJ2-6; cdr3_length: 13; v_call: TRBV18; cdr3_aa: CASFSTGANVLTF
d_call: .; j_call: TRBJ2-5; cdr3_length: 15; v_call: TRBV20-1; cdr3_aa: CSAREGARLQETQYF
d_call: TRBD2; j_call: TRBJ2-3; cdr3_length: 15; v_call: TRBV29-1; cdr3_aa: CSVVVSGGPTDTQYF
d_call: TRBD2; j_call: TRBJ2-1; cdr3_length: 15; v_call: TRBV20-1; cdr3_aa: CSAHPSGSLANEQFF
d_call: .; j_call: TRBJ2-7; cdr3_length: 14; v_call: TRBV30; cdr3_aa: CAWGPGLGSGEQYF
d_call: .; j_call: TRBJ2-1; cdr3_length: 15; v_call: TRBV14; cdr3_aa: CASSQESGGFNEQFF
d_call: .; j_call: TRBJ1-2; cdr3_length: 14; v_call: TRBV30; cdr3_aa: CAWSVRPPSYGYTF
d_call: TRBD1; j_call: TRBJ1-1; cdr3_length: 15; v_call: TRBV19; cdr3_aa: CASTKDPGTVVRAFF
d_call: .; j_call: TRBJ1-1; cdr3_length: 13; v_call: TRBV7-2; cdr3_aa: CASSPYVNTEAFF
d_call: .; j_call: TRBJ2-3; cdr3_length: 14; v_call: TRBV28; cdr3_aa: CASSRSGLTDTQYF
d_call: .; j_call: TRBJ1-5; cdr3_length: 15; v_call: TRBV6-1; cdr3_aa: CASSPKGGFNQPQHF
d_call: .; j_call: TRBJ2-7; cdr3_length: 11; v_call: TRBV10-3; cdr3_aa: CAISTSYEQYF
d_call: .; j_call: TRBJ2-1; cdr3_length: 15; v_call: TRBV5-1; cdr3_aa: CASSYWGAPPGEQFF
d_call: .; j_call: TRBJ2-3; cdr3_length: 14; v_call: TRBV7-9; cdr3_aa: CASSPRGGTDTQYF
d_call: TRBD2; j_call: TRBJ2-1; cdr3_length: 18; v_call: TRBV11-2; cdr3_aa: CASSLVARVSGRNNEQFF
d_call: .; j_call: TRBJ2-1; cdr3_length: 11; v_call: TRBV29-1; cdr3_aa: CSVENRGEQFF
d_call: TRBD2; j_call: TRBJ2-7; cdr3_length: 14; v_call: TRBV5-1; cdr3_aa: CASSLVREGYEQYF
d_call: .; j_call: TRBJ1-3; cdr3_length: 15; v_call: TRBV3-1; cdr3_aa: CASSRSGGPGNTIYF
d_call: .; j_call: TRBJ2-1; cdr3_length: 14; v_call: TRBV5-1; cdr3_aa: CASSLAGSWDEQFF
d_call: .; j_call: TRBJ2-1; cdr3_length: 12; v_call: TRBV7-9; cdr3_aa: CASSSWVNEQFF
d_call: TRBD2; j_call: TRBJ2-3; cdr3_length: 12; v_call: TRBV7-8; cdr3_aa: CASSSAGGPLYF
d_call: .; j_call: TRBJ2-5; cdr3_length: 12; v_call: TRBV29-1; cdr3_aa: CSVRRGQETQYF
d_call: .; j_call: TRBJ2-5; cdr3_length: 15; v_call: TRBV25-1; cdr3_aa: CASSEYRGERETQYF
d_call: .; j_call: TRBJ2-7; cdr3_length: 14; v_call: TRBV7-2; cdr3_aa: CASSPQGSISEQYF
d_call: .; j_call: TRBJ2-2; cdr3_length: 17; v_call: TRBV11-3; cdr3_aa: CASSQGGGNKHTGELFF
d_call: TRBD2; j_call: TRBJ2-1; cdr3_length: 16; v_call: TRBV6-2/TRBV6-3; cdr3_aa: CASSYSGTTLHNEQFF
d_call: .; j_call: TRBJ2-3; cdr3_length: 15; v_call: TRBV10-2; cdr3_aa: CASSDPNLGVDTQYF
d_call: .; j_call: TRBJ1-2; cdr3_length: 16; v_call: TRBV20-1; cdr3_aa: CSATGPTLYTNYGYTF
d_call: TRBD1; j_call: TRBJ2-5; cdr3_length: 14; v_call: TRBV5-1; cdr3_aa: CASRPGTGGETQYF
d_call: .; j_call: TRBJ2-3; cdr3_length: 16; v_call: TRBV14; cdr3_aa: CASSLIGGPFSDTQYF
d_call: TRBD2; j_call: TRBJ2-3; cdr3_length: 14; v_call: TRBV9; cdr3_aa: CASSVELAVDTQYF